The 20 T cell receptor beta chains below come from one sample, sequenced in a study of neurological immune-mediated disorders. Documented time point: longitudinal time-point 2. TCRdb reprocessed the 5' RACE reads via MiXCR and lists one record per CDR3 protein. The sample lists some 49,000 distinct CDR3 sequences, 13% occurring once. The source material was PBMCs. The receptor set was obtained from a male donor with HTLV-1-associated myelopathy (HAM/TSP).

This clonotype showed up many times. V usage is TRBV7-9 and J usage is TRBJ2-7, with D unresolved. V lost 1 base and J 3 bases, leaving 4 bases between the germline ends. Germline-derived CDR1 and CDR2 are SEHNR and FQNEAQ (reference sequence). The CDR3 contains 12 residues. CDR3 protein: CASSLESYEQYF. The CDR3 DNA reads TGTGCCAGCAGCTTAGAGAGCTACGAGCAGTACTTC.

This clonotype was seen many times. The chain couples TRBV20-1 to TRBJ2-1, with D perhaps being TRBD1 or TRBD2 (5 bases each). Germline V gene sequence: CDR1 DFQATT, CDR2 SNEGSKA (reference sequence). This CDR3 has 14 amino acids. The V end lost 5 bases, the J end lost 6 bases, and 17 bases lay between the germline ends. The CDR3 loop reads CSAFLGTAGNEQFF. DNA for the CDR3: TGCAGTGCTTTTCTCGGGACCGCGGGCAATGAGCAGTTCTTC.

This clonotype was seen at least ten times. The genes are TRBV5-1 and TRBJ2-7, with 10 bases matching TRBD1. V dropped 4 bases and J dropped 3; count of bases not matched to a gene: 4. CDR3 length: 14 residues. The germline V gene encodes CDR1 SGHRS and CDR2 YFSETQ. For the CDR3, the DNA is TGCGCCAGCAGCGGTCGGACAGGGGGCTACGAGCAGTACTTC. Translating it yields CASSGRTGGYEQYF.

This clonotype was found many times. The genes are TRBV9 and TRBJ2-6; 8 bases align to TRBD2. Germline V gene data show CDR1 as SGDLS and CDR2 as YYNGEE. The CDR3 is 19 residues long. The V segment lost 0 bases and the J segment 3 bases; nucleotides outside the gene matches: 11. The CDR3 DNA follows: TGTGCCAGCAGCGTAGGCCCCTCGGGGGGGCTGGGTGGGGCCAACGTCCTGACTTTC. Translating it yields CASSVGPSGGLGGANVLTF.

In its sample, this clonotype is medium-sized (0.01 to 0.1%). The CDR3 spells CSASPSTSGGYEQYF. For the CDR3, the DNA is TGCAGTGCTAGCCCCTCTACTAGCGGGGGTTACGAGCAGTACTTC. The V gene is TRBV20-1, the J gene TRBJ2-7; TRBD2 aligns across 11 bases. V lost 3 bases, J lost 4 bases, and 8 bases stayed unmatched. Germline CDR1 DFQATT, CDR2 SNEGSKA (reference sequence). There are 15 residues in the CDR3.

The chain uses TRBV20-1 and TRBJ2-7, with a tentative D call TRBD1 (5 bases). Germline CDR1 DFQATT, CDR2 SNEGSKA (reference sequence). Trimming removed 4 bases at V and 5 bases at J, with 15 bases between. The CDR3 covers 13 residues. The CDR3: CSAIRGSSHEQYF. The CDR3 DNA follows: TGCAGTGCTATAAGGGGCAGTTCCCACGAGCAGTACTTC.

About this clonotype: It may be a read error: a sequence one base away is much more abundant. V usage is TRBV7-2 and J usage is TRBJ2-7; TRBD2 might be the D (6 bases). Germline V lookup: CDR1 SGHTA, CDR2 FQGNSA. Trimming removed 5 bases at V and 5 bases at J, with 16 bases between. The CDR3 runs 14 residues. CDR3 region: CASSLDWGRHEQYF. CDR3 sequence (DNA): TGTGCCAGCAGCCTAGATTGGGGGAGGCACGAGCAGTACTTC.

This chain joins TRBV12-3 or TRBV12-4 and TRBJ2-7; 9 bases align to TRBD2. After removal of 1 base from V and 1 base from J, the junction contained 8 bases not matched to a gene. This CDR3 has 17 residues. The CDR3 sequence: CASSLEGWRGGSYEQYF. CDR3 coding DNA: TGTGCCAGCAGTTTAGAAGGTTGGCGGGGGGGATCCTACGAGCAGTACTTC.

This clonotype was observed a few times. The chain joins TRBV6-5 to TRBJ1-1, with 7 bases aligning to TRBD1. CDR3 size: 14 residues. The germline CDR1 and CDR2 sequences are MNHEY and SVGAGI. Trimming at V came to 2 bases and at J to 4 bases, leaving 4 bases not matched to a gene. DNA for the CDR3: TGTGCCAGCAGTTACCAACGACAGGGCACTGAAGCTTTCTTT. Translating gives CASSYQRQGTEAFF.

The V gene is TRBV18, the J gene TRBJ2-7, with no clear D. The CDR3 is 13 residues long. The V gene lost 3 bases and the J gene lost 6 bases, with 12 bases spanning the gap. CDR1 KGHSH and CDR2 LQKENI come from the germline V gene. The CDR3 sequence: CASSPSARLEQYF. In DNA form, the CDR3 reads TGTGCCAGCTCACCGTCCGCGAGGCTCGAGCAGTACTTC. Complete variable domain (other parts from reference TRBV18 and TRBJ2-7): NAGVMQNPRHLVRRRGQEARLRCSPMKGHSHVYWYRQLPEEGLKFMVYLQKENIIDESGMPKERFSAEFPKEGPSILRIQQVVRGDSAAYFCASSPSARLEQYFGPGTRLTVT.

By share, this clonotype counts as medium-sized (0.01 to 0.1%). The V gene is TRBV6-1, the J gene TRBJ2-5; D gene unclear. Trimming stripped 7 bases from V and 2 bases from J, with 17 bases between. The CDR3 spans 15 residues. CDR1 is MNHNS, CDR2 SASEGT, per germline. The CDR3 protein is CASTRARLSQETQYF. The CDR3 DNA sequence: TGTGCCAGCACCCGGGCCCGGTTAAGTCAAGAGACCCAGTACTTC.

This clonotype came up many times. J is TRBJ1-1 and V is TRBV6-6; D is uncertain. V lost 0 bases and J lost 8, with 7 bases in between. CDR1 and CDR2 from the germline V gene are MNHNY and SVGAGI (reference sequence). This CDR3 comprises 12 residues. The CDR3 protein is CASSYSAAEAFF. Here the CDR3 DNA reads TGTGCCAGCAGTTACTCGGCAGCAGAAGCTTTCTTT.

This clonotype was counted once. This sequence joins TRBV6-4 and TRBJ2-7; 10 bases line up with TRBD1. The CDR3 runs to 15 residues. Trimming removed 5 bases from V and 2 bases from J; junction bases left unmatched: 6. Germline assignment: CDR1 MRHNA and CDR2 SNTAGT. The CDR3 DNA reads as TGTGCCAGCAGTCCAGGGACAGGGGTTCCCTACGAGCAGTACTTC. This sequence encodes CASSPGTGVPYEQYF.

This clonotype was counted at least ten times. The gene calls are TRBV5-6 and TRBJ2-6; D unresolved. V was cut by 1 base and J by 0 bases, with 8 bases left in between. The CDR3 spans 16 residues. Germline CDR1 and CDR2: SGHDT and YYEEEE. The CDR3 here is CASSLTDGSGANVLTF. In DNA form, the CDR3 reads TGTGCCAGCAGCTTGACAGACGGCTCTGGGGCCAACGTCCTGACTTTC.

At least ten counts were recorded for this clonotype. The chain employs TRBV5-1 and TRBJ1-2, with D maybe TRBD1 (5 bases). V was trimmed by 2 bases and J by 4 bases, leaving 12 bases between them. Germline-derived CDR1 and CDR2 are SGHRS and YFSETQ. The CDR3 length is 14 residues. The CDR3 DNA reads as TGCGCCAGCAGCTTCTCCGGGGCCAGCTATGGCTACACCTTC. Its translation: CASSFSGASYGYTF.

At least ten counts were recorded for this clonotype. V is TRBV7-2 and J is TRBJ1-6; no reliable D call. Per germline, CDR1 SGHTA and CDR2 FQGNSA. Trimming took off 2 bases at V and 4 bases at J, with 6 bases between the two ends. This CDR3 region has 14 residues. The CDR3 is CASSLRGYNSPLHF. In DNA, the CDR3 is TGTGCCAGCAGCTTACGAGGGTATAATTCACCCCTCCACTTT.

The CDR3 is CSATGQGIWEQYF. The DNA for the CDR3 is TGCAGTGCTACAGGACAGGGGATCTGGGAGCAGTACTTC. This rearrangement joins TRBV20-1 to TRBJ2-7, with 9 nucleotides matching TRBD1. V was pared by 4 bases and J by 7 bases, with 8 bases of the junction left unmatched. The V gene's germline CDR1 is DFQATT and CDR2 SNEGSKA (reference sequence). There are 13 residues in the CDR3.

This clonotype has just a few counts. The chain has TRBV20-1 and TRBJ2-6, with D possibly TRBD1 on 6 matching bases. The ends were cut back, 6 bases at V and 0 bases at J, with 15 bases in the middle. This CDR3 spans 16 amino acids. Germline-derived CDR1 and CDR2 are DFQATT and SNEGSKA (reference sequence). The CDR3 reads CSARSTGTSGANVLTF. Written as DNA, the CDR3 is TGCAGTGCGAGGTCGACAGGCACCTCTGGGGCCAACGTCCTGACTTTC.

This clonotype is medium-sized in the sample. V gene TRBV3-1 combines with J gene TRBJ2-1; TRBD1 aligns across 10 bases. Trimming removed 1 base from V and 6 bases from J; junction bases left unmatched: 3. This CDR3 region has 15 residues. Germline assignment: CDR1 LGHDT and CDR2 YNNKEL (reference sequence). CDR3 protein: CASSQGQGAINEQFF. In DNA form, the CDR3 reads TGTGCCAGCAGCCAAGGACAGGGGGCGATCAATGAGCAGTTCTTC.

This clonotype was seen many times. This sequence joins TRBV6-1 and TRBJ1-1; D is ambiguous. This CDR3 has 13 amino acids. V was shortened by 8 bases and J by 2 bases, with 12 bases between the two germline ends. Germline V gives CDR1 MNHNS, CDR2 SASEGT. Here the CDR3 reads CASGHLSNTEAFF. CDR3 DNA sequence: TGTGCCAGCGGGCACCTCTCCAACACTGAAGCTTTCTTT.